This passage covers 23 T cell receptor beta chains from one sample sequenced in a study of blood T cell repertoires in COVID-19. The method was immunoSEQ multiplex PCR; TCRdb's version includes in-frame clones alone and lacks a portion of them. The table includes 300,000 to 350,000 clones, 75% to 90% detected once. Sequencing was carried out using PBMCs or T cells enriched from blood (not recorded which). Receptor source: a man aged 30-40 years who had recovered from COVID-19.

V gene TRBV6-1 combines with J gene TRBJ1-1; D gene uncertain. Between the trimmed V and J ends, which lost 3 bases and 1 base, there was a span of 15 bases. CDR1 and CDR2 (germline): MNHNS, SASEGT. The CDR3 consists of 16 residues. CDR3 sequence: CASSEGRHRPNTEAFF. CDR3 DNA sequence: TGTGCCAGCAGTGAGGGGAGACACAGACCGAACACTGAAGCTTTCTTT.

The chain combines TRBV5-4 with TRBJ2-7; D remains unclear. V shed 0 bases and J shed 5 bases, with 15 bases lying between them. Germline lookup yields CDR1 SGHNT and CDR2 YYREEE (reference sequence). This CDR3 spans 15 amino acids. Here the CDR3 DNA reads TGTGCCAGCAGCTTGGAGGTCGGGTTTTGGAACGAGCAGTACTTC. Translated: CASSLEVGFWNEQYF.

The chain couples TRBV19 to TRBJ2-2, with D possibly matching TRBD1 (6 bases). The CDR3 extends over 15 amino acids. Germline-derived CDR1 and CDR2 are LNHDA and SQIVND (reference sequence). Trimming cost V 7 bases and J 0 bases, with 12 bases left between them. In DNA form, the CDR3 reads TGTGCCAGTACTTTGGACAGAACGAACACCGGGGAGCTGTTTTTT. Residues: CASTLDRTNTGELFF.

The chain joins TRBV20-1 to TRBJ1-3, with 9 positions matching TRBD1. The CDR3 consists of 15 residues. Germline CDR1 is DFQATT and CDR2 is SNEGSKA (reference sequence). The J segment lost 4 bases and the V segment lost 3 bases, leaving 7 bases of the junction unmatched. Here the CDR3 reads CSASAGQGIGNTIYF. For the CDR3, the DNA is TGCAGTGCTAGTGCGGGACAGGGAATCGGAAACACCATATATTTT.

V and J are TRBV5-1 and TRBJ2-7; 7 bases are a match to TRBD1. Germline trimming cut 1 base from V and 0 bases from J; bases unmatched to any gene: 1. The CDR3 totals 14 residues. Germline V gene data show CDR1 as SGHRS and CDR2 as YFSETQ. CDR3 coding DNA: TGCGCCAGCAGCTTGTGGGACAGCTCCTACGAGCAGTACTTC. The encoded protein is CASSLWDSSYEQYF.

The rearrangement joins TRBV10-3 to TRBJ1-3; weak D call: TRBD1 (5 bases). The ends were cut back, 5 bases at V and 8 bases at J, with 16 bases in the middle. The CDR3 loop spans 14 amino acids. Germline V gives CDR1 ENHRY, CDR2 SYGVKD. The CDR3 is CAISRSPPQDTIYF. CDR3 in DNA: TGTGCCATCAGTCGGAGCCCCCCACAGGACACCATATATTTT.

The CDR3 loop is CASSIGQGYNEQFF. CDR3 DNA sequence: TGTGCCAGTAGTATAGGTCAGGGTTACAATGAGCAGTTCTTC. The V and J genes are TRBV19 and TRBJ2-1; a possible D gene is TRBD1 (5 bases). With 1 base removed from V and 4 bases from J, the gap between germline ends came to 8 bases. Germline V gives CDR1 LNHDA, CDR2 SQIVND (reference sequence). There are 14 residues in the CDR3.

The chain recombines TRBV28 with TRBJ2-3; 8 nucleotides match TRBD2. The CDR3 contains 17 residues. CDR1 is MDHEN, CDR2 SYDVKM, per germline. After removal of 3 bases from V and 0 bases from J, the junction contained 8 bases not matched to a gene. CDR3 in DNA: TGTGCCAGCAGTTTGCTTCGCGGGGGGATTAGCACAGATACGCAGTATTTT. This encodes CASSLLRGGISTDTQYF.

The rearrangement uses TRBV6-1 and TRBJ1-6; D is undetermined. The CDR3 is made up of 15 amino acids. Trimming took 2 bases from V and 4 from J, leaving 9 bases between them. Germline loops: CDR1 MNHNS, CDR2 SASEGT. The CDR3 region has the DNA TGTGCCAGCAGTGAAAAGCGGGGTTATAATTCACCCCTCCACTTT. It codes for CASSEKRGYNSPLHF.

The chain recombines TRBV10-3 with TRBJ1-2; D call uncertain. In germline, CDR1 is ENHRY, CDR2 SYGVKD. This CDR3 is 14 amino acids long. Deletions cut 6 bases from V and 0 bases from J, with 11 bases between. The CDR3 DNA follows: TGTGCCATCAGGCATGAACAGACTAACTATGGCTACACCTTC. This encodes CAIRHEQTNYGYTF.

This clone was counted once. V gene TRBV5-4 combines with J gene TRBJ1-2; 8 nucleotides line up with TRBD1. After removal of 4 bases from V and 7 bases from J, the junction contained 15 bases not matched to a gene. The CDR3 is 16 amino acids. Germline V lookup: CDR1 SGHNT, CDR2 YYREEE (reference sequence). CDR3 residues: CASSAAGTGPVGGYTF. The CDR3, as DNA: TGTGCCAGCAGCGCAGCCGGGACAGGCCCGGTGGGTGGCTACACCTTC. Full variable domain (outside the CDR3, taken from reference TRBV5-4 and TRBJ1-2): ETGVTQSPTHLIKTRGQQVTLRCSSQSGHNTVSWYQQALGQGPQFIFQYYREEENGRGNFPPRFSGLQFPNYSSELNVNALELDDSALYLCASSAAGTGPVGGYTFGSGTRLTVV.

This clone was detected only a few times. The chain links TRBV7-2 to TRBJ2-2, with 13 positions matching TRBD2. This CDR3 comprises 18 residues. The junction had 8 bases not matched to a gene; V was cut back by 3 bases and J by 4 bases. Germline CDR1 reads SGHTA; CDR2 reads FQGNSA. Here the CDR3 DNA reads TGTGCCAGCAGCTTGGTACTAGCGGGGGGGTCTAGCACCGGGGAGCTGTTTTTT. Protein: CASSLVLAGGSSTGELFF.

This sequence joins TRBV24-1 and TRBJ1-2; 12 bases map to TRBD1. Germline trimming cut 4 bases from V and 2 bases from J; bases unmatched to any gene: 7. Germline V gives CDR1 KGHDR, CDR2 SFDVKD. The CDR3 is 17 amino acids. The CDR3 DNA reads TGTGCCACCAGTGACCCTCGGGGACAGGGGGCAAACTATGGCTACACCTTC. Protein: CATSDPRGQGANYGYTF.

The J gene is TRBJ2-5, the V gene TRBV9; 12 bases match TRBD2. Germline V gene sequence: CDR1 SGDLS, CDR2 YYNGEE. V trimming: 4 bases; J trimming: 5 bases; junction bases outside the gene matches: 6. The CDR3 runs 15 residues. CDR3 protein: CASSSSGGAAETQYF. The DNA of the CDR3 is TGTGCCAGCAGCTCTAGCGGGGGGGCCGCGGAGACCCAGTACTTC.

This clone appeared a single time. The genes are TRBV4-1 and TRBJ2-1, with 9 bases that match TRBD1. This CDR3 spans 16 amino acids. After removal of 0 bases from V and 9 bases from J, the junction contained 9 bases not matched to a gene. Germline V gives CDR1 MGHRA, CDR2 YSYEKL. CDR3 region: CASSQDPGQGFGEQFF. Written as DNA, the CDR3 is TGCGCCAGCAGCCAAGATCCGGGACAGGGTTTTGGTGAGCAGTTCTTC.

This clone was seen once. This sequence joins TRBV9 and TRBJ1-5, with 9 bases matching TRBD1. V lost 3 bases to trimming and J lost 2 bases; unmatched junction nucleotides: 9. CDR1 SGDLS and CDR2 YYNGEE come from the germline V gene. The CDR3 is 17 amino acids. The CDR3: CASSEGQGVLGNQPQHF. For the CDR3, the DNA is TGTGCCAGCAGCGAGGGACAGGGCGTTTTAGGCAATCAGCCCCAGCATTTT.

The rearrangement links TRBV9 to TRBJ2-6; perhaps TRBD1 as D (6 bases). Trimming left V 0 bases short and J 0 bases short, with 16 bases between. The CDR3 is made up of 19 amino acids. Germline-derived CDR1 and CDR2 are SGDLS and YYNGEE. CDR3 loop: CASSVVSGGQLSGANVLTF. In DNA form, the CDR3 reads TGTGCCAGCAGCGTAGTGAGTGGGGGACAACTCTCTGGGGCCAACGTCCTGACTTTC.

The chain couples TRBV18 to TRBJ1-1; D gene unclear. CDR1 is KGHSH and CDR2 is LQKENI in the germline V gene. The CDR3 loop spans 14 amino acids. Trimming removed 5 bases from V and 4 bases from J, with 14 bases in between. This CDR3 reads CASSGWDAGTEAFF. The CDR3 DNA follows: TGTGCCAGCTCAGGGTGGGATGCGGGCACTGAAGCTTTCTTT.

The chain links TRBV5-1 to TRBJ2-3; 12 positions match TRBD2. CDR3 length equals 17 residues. CDR1 is SGHRS and CDR2 is YFSETQ in the germline V gene. V lost 3 bases and J lost 0; bases outside the gene matches: 5. The CDR3 DNA is TGCGCCAGCAGCTCCAGACTAGCGGGGGCGAGCACAGATACGCAGTATTTT. Translation gives CASSSRLAGASTDTQYF.

Written as DNA, the CDR3 is TGTGCCACCAGCAGAGGGGGGACAGGGGGCTTCGGGGAAAAACTGTTTTTT. Protein sequence: CATSRGGTGGFGEKLFF. This chain uses TRBV15 with TRBJ1-4, with TRBD1 matching over 12 bases. J was trimmed by 8 bases and V by 1 base; bases with no gene match: 8. The germline CDR1 and CDR2 sequences are LNHNV and YYDKDF (reference sequence). The CDR3 has 17 residues.

This chain links TRBV18 with TRBJ2-5; D gene uncertain. V lost 4 bases, J lost 7 bases, and 10 bases lay in between. The CDR3 has 12 amino acids. CDR1 and CDR2 (germline): KGHSH, LQKENI. The DNA for the CDR3 is TGTGCCAGCTCACGTCCGACTGGGACCCAGTACTTC. Translation: CASSRPTGTQYF.

A single count supports this clone. This sequence joins TRBV28 and TRBJ1-5; TRBD1 agrees at 9 bases. The germline gives CDR1 MDHEN, CDR2 SYDVKM. V lost 4 bases, J lost 6 bases, and 10 bases stayed unmatched. The CDR3 is 16 amino acids. The CDR3 nucleotides are TGTGCCAGCAGTTCTCCGGGACAGGGTGGTTCTCAGCCCCAGCATTTT. Protein product: CASSSPGQGGSQPQHF. The full variable domain, completed using reference TRBV28 and TRBJ1-5, is DVKVTQSSRYLVKRTGEKVFLECVQDMDHENMFWYRQDPGLGLRLIYFSYDVKMKEKGDIPEGYSVSREKKERFSLILESASTNQTSMYLCASSSPGQGGSQPQHFGDGTRLSIL.

CDR3 residues: CASSEGSGHNRDTQYF. The CDR3 nucleotides are TGTGCCAGCAGTGAAGGTTCGGGACACAACCGGGATACGCAGTATTTT. J is TRBJ2-3 and V is TRBV2; D possibly corresponds to TRBD1 (6 bases). V lost 1 base, J lost 6 bases, and 17 bases lay in between. The CDR3 is 16 residues long. Germline V gives CDR1 SNHLY, CDR2 FYNNEI.